The 19 T cell receptor beta chains listed next were all sequenced from one sample in a study of shared clonotypes between healthy human individuals. The data were produced by immunoSEQ multiplex PCR, yet TCRdb's version contains in-frame clones alone and is incomplete. This sample has 800,000 to 950,000 clones, with about 96% found just once. As defined, naive CD8 cells were CD45RO-negative and positively selected for CCR7, with terminally differentiated effector memory CD45RA+ cells excluded. Material for sequencing was naive CD8+ T cells sorted from blood. These receptors all come from a man younger than 40 in good health.

The chain carries TRBV6-1 and TRBJ2-7; tentative D call: TRBD2 (6 bases). This CDR3 spans 17 amino acids. Germline loops: CDR1 MNHNS, CDR2 SASEGT. The V end lost 1 base, the J end lost 6 bases, and 22 bases lay between the germline ends. The CDR3 DNA reads as TGTGCCAGCAGTGAAGGGGCGACTGTAAGGGCGGGGTCCGAGCAGTACTTC. Encoded protein: CASSEGATVRAGSEQYF.

The chain links TRBV28 to TRBJ1-5; tentative D call: TRBD1 (5 bases). Germline V lookup: CDR1 MDHEN, CDR2 SYDVKM. This CDR3 contains 16 residues. V lost 2 bases to trimming and J lost 1 base, with 12 bases between them. The CDR3 reads CASSLLQEGSNQPQHF. The CDR3 DNA is TGTGCCAGCAGTTTACTACAGGAGGGGAGCAATCAGCCCCAGCATTTT.

The chain recombines TRBV7-9 with TRBJ2-5; 11 bases fit TRBD2. The V and J ends lost 5 bases and 4 bases, in that order; junction bases with no gene match: 18. CDR3 length: 19 residues. Germline V lookup: CDR1 SEHNR, CDR2 FQNEAQ (reference sequence). Here the CDR3 DNA reads TGTGCCAGCAGCCACCCAAATTTCTTAGCGGGAGGGCCCTCAGAGACCCAGTACTTC. Translated: CASSHPNFLAGGPSETQYF. The full variable domain, rest sourced from reference TRBV7-9 and TRBJ2-5, is DTGVSQNPRHKITKRGQNVTFRCDPISEHNRLYWYRQTLGQGPEFLTYFQNEAQLEKSRLLSDRFSAERPKGSFSTLEIQRTEQGDSAMYLCASSHPNFLAGGPSETQYFGPGTRLLVL.

The chain carries TRBV7-6 and TRBJ2-7; maybe TRBD2 (6 bases). The germline CDR1 and CDR2 sequences are SGHVS and FNYEAQ. The CDR3 is 13 residues long. V dropped 5 bases and J dropped 2 bases, with 10 bases sitting between them. The CDR3 protein is CASSVGRAYEQYF. In nucleotides, the CDR3 is TGTGCCAGCAGCGTCGGGAGAGCCTACGAGCAGTACTTC.

This clone was counted once. The chain has TRBV14 and TRBJ2-1, with D possibly called TRBD1 or TRBD2 (6 bases each). This CDR3 spans 16 amino acids. Germline V gene lookup returns CDR1 SGHDN and CDR2 FVKESK. Trimming removed 2 bases from V and 4 bases from J, with 15 bases in between. In nucleotides, the CDR3 is TGTGCCAGCAGCCAAAGGGGGGACAAGCTTTACAATGAGCAGTTCTTC. Its translation: CASSQRGDKLYNEQFF.

The chain is built from TRBV7-6 and TRBJ2-7, with D possibly called TRBD1 or TRBD2 (5 bases each). Germline V gene data show CDR1 as SGHVS and CDR2 as FNYEAQ. Trimming shortened V by 5 bases and J by 3 bases, and 14 bases separated the two germline ends. This CDR3 is built from 14 residues. The CDR3 DNA follows: TGTGCCAGCAGCCCAGACCCGAGGGGCTACGAGCAGTACTTC. Translation gives CASSPDPRGYEQYF. Based on the CDR3 plus reference TRBV7-6 and TRBJ2-7, the full variable domain is GAGVSQSPRYKVTKRGQDVALRCDPISGHVSLYWYRQALGQGPEFLTYFNYEAQQDKSGLPNDRFSAERPEGSISTLTIQRTEQRDSAMYRCASSPDPRGYEQYFGPGTRLTVT.

This rearrangement joins TRBV10-1 to TRBJ2-3; tentatively, D is TRBD2 (5 bases). This CDR3 has 13 amino acids. Trimming cost V 0 bases and J 6 bases, with 7 bases left between them. The V gene's germline CDR1 is WNHNN and CDR2 SYGVQD (reference sequence). DNA for the CDR3: TGCGCCAGCAGTGAGTCTAGCGTGGATACGCAGTATTTT. Its translation is CASSESSVDTQYF.

As DNA, the CDR3 is TGTGCCAGTAGTATAGATCTTCTAGCGGGAGGGCGCACCGTTGAGCAGTTCTTC. Its translation is CASSIDLLAGGRTVEQFF. The gene calls are TRBV19 and TRBJ2-1, with 12 bases lining up with TRBD2. The CDR3 covers 18 residues. The V gene's germline CDR1 is LNHDA and CDR2 SQIVND (reference sequence). V was pared by 0 bases and J by 9 bases, with 12 bases of the junction left unmatched.

V and J are TRBV5-1 and TRBJ2-2; 11 bases are shared with TRBD2. The CDR3 extends over 19 amino acids. V lost 0 bases, J lost 4 bases, and 11 bases stayed unmatched. Germline V gene sequence: CDR1 SGHRS, CDR2 YFSETQ. This chain's CDR3 is CASSLDGLAGGGITGELFF. CDR3 sequence (DNA): TGCGCCAGCAGCTTGGATGGGCTAGCGGGAGGCGGAATCACCGGGGAGCTGTTTTTT.

This chain connects TRBV10-2 to TRBJ2-5, with a possible D match to TRBD1 (5 bases). Trimming cost V 2 bases and J 5 bases, with 9 bases left between them. This CDR3 has 13 amino acids. CDR1 and CDR2 from the germline V gene are WSHSY and SAAADI. The CDR3 sequence is CASSERQLETQYF. CDR3 coding DNA: TGCGCCAGCAGTGAGAGACAGCTTGAGACCCAGTACTTC.

This clone was detected only a few times. The same CDR3 can be traced to other DNA sequences in this sample. This chain connects TRBV7-8 to TRBJ2-7, with unresolved D. The V end was cut by 1 base, the J end by 2 bases, with 9 bases between. The CDR3 is made up of 14 amino acids. Germline CDR1 is SGHVS and CDR2 is FQNEAQ. This CDR3 is CASSLGAGPYEQYF. The CDR3 DNA follows: TGTGCCAGCAGCTTAGGCGCAGGCCCCTACGAGCAGTACTTC.

The chain uses TRBV9 and TRBJ1-2, with 7 bases fitting TRBD1. This CDR3 comprises 15 residues. CDR1 is SGDLS and CDR2 is YYNGEE in the germline V gene. The V segment lost 3 bases and the J segment 7 bases; nucleotides outside the gene matches: 12. The CDR3 DNA follows: TGTGCCAGCAGCGGGCTACAGGGGTTAAAGTTTGGCTACACCTTC. It codes for CASSGLQGLKFGYTF.

This clone appeared once. This rearrangement joins TRBV27 to TRBJ2-5, with 8 nucleotides matching TRBD1. The V gene end was trimmed by 5 bases and the J gene end by 5 bases; junction bases not matched to a gene: 10. Germline values: CDR1 MNHEY, CDR2 SMNVEV (reference sequence). The CDR3 spans 15 residues. The CDR3 reads CASSHLTGEFETQYF. The CDR3 nucleotides read TGTGCCAGCAGTCATTTGACAGGGGAGTTCGAGACCCAGTACTTC.

This chain links TRBV19 with TRBJ1-2; D is possibly TRBD1 (6 bases). Germline V lookup: CDR1 LNHDA, CDR2 SQIVND (reference sequence). Trimming cost V 3 bases and J 4 bases, with 12 bases left between them. The length of the CDR3 is 14 residues. The CDR3 coding sequence is TGTGCCAGTAGTATGAACAGGGAATTCTATGGCTACACCTTC. This translates into CASSMNREFYGYTF.

Comments on this clone: At the DNA level, this CDR3 is encoded by other sequences in the same sample as well. The rearrangement joins TRBV9 to TRBJ2-5; possibly TRBD2 for D (5 bases). Germline-derived CDR1 and CDR2 are SGDLS and YYNGEE. The CDR3 totals 12 residues. The V end was cut by 0 bases, the J end by 5 bases, with 5 bases between. The CDR3 nucleotides read TGTGCCAGCAGCGTAGGGGAGGAGACCCAGTACTTC. Translated: CASSVGEETQYF.

As to this clone: Other DNA sequences in this specimen translate into the identical CDR3. This chain connects TRBV7-9 to TRBJ1-4; 8 nucleotides align to TRBD1. The V and J ends lost 5 bases and 7 bases, in that order; junction bases with no gene match: 6. This CDR3 is 14 amino acids long. Germline V CDR1 and CDR2: SEHNR, FQNEAQ (reference sequence). CDR3 sequence: CASSPTGVVEKLFF. For the CDR3, the DNA is TGTGCCAGCAGCCCGACAGGGGTGGTTGAAAAACTGTTTTTT. Full variable domain (missing parts from reference TRBV7-9 and TRBJ1-4): DTGVSQNPRHKITKRGQNVTFRCDPISEHNRLYWYRQTLGQGPEFLTYFQNEAQLEKSRLLSDRFSAERPKGSFSTLEIQRTEQGDSAMYLCASSPTGVVEKLFFGSGTQLSVL.

The V gene is TRBV27, the J gene TRBJ1-5, with 8 nucleotides matching TRBD1. The V gene end was trimmed by 0 bases and the J gene end by 7 bases; junction bases not matched to a gene: 8. CDR1 MNHEY and CDR2 SMNVEV come from the germline V gene (reference sequence). This CDR3 contains 16 residues. The CDR3 bases are TGTGCCAGCAGTTTATCCGGGACAGGAATTAGGCAGCCCCAGCATTTT. Residues: CASSLSGTGIRQPQHF.

V gene TRBV7-9 combines with J gene TRBJ2-7; D unclear. The ends were cut back, 5 bases at V and 4 bases at J, with 21 bases in the middle. Germline V lookup: CDR1 SEHNR, CDR2 FQNEAQ (reference sequence). The CDR3 runs to 16 residues. The CDR3 DNA reads as TGTGCCAGCAGCCATCTTAGTCTAAGGAACGGGTACGAGCAGTACTTC. Its translation is CASSHLSLRNGYEQYF.

The V gene is TRBV6-5, the J gene TRBJ2-3; 8 bases are shared with TRBD1. Looked up from germline, CDR1 is MNHEY and CDR2 is SVGAGI. The CDR3 runs to 15 residues. J gave up 4 bases and V 6 bases, and 9 bases lay outside the gene matches. The CDR3 DNA follows: TGTGCCAGCAGCCAACGGACAGGGTTTGCAGATACGCAGTATTTT. Translated: CASSQRTGFADTQYF.